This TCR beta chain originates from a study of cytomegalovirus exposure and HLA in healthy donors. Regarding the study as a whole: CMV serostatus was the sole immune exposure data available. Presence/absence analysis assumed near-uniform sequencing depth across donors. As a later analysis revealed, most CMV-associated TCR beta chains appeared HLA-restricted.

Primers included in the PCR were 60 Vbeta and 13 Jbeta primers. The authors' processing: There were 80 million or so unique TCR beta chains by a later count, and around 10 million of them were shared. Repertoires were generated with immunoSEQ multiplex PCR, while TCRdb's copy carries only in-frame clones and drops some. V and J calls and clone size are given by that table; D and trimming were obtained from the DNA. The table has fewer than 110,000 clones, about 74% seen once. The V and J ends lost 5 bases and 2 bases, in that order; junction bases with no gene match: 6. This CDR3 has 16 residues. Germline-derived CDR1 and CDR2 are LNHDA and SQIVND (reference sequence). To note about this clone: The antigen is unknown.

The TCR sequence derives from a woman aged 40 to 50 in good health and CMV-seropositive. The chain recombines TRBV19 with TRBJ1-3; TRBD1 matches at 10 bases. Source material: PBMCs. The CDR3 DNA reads TGTGCCAGTAGTCCAACCGGGACAGGGGCTGGAAACACCATATATTTT. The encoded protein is CASSPTGTGAGNTIYF.